This record covers a single TCR beta chain. This clonotype was recorded many times. Its antigen is unknown. Base-call qualities are not available, and no considerably larger clone is one nucleotide away. This specimen belongs to a study of CD8 T cells in ankylosing spondylitis (dated by TCRdb to about 2017). For context, the study as a whole: T cell receptor beta repertoires were profiled in healthy donors and ankylosing spondylitis patients so that disease-linked TCR variants could be found. The full study cohort was made up of 20 to 25 ankylosing spondylitis patients and roughly 100 healthy donors. Peripheral blood samples were taken, and synovial fluid was additionally collected from ankylosing spondylitis patients. General study outcomes and caveats: The disease-linked clones showed a CD8+ phenotype and occurred at relatively low frequencies in peripheral blood. A TCR beta motif of several highly homologous amino acid variants appeared characteristic of blood from ankylosing spondylitis patients. Significant enrichment of the disease-linked clones was reported in matched synovial fluid samples from ankylosing spondylitis patients. Some motif variants had previously been reported in the synovial fluid and blood of reactive arthritis patients, which suggests shared mechanisms of disease initiation.

The sequencing machine was an Illumina HiSeq 2500. Quantitative 5'-RACE with molecular barcodes was the method used to prepare the TCR beta libraries. In the authors' own workflow: To identify disease-linked TCR variants, a new computational method was used, one built on a probabilistic model of VDJ rearrangement. Using fastp at Q25 and MiXCR, TCRdb reprocessed the public reads and kept productive beta chains. A single entry per CDR3 protein holds the most common genes and DNA from its merged rows. TCRdb, rather than the study authors, made the V and J calls. The sample table holds approximately 110,000 distinct CDR3 sequences, of which under 30% were seen once. The ten biggest clones cover 9% to 15% of the sample. For each ankylosing spondylitis patient, the synovial fluid sample was matched to a blood sample from that same patient. Compared with germline, V lacks 6 bases and J lacks 1 base; bases without a gene match: 4. From a lookup of the germline V gene (reference sequence), CDR1 and CDR2 are DFQATT and SNEGSKA. Including the terminal cysteine and phenylalanine, the CDR3 comprises 14 residues. The CDR3 DNA has 42 bases and is translated from base 1.

The chain couples TRBV20-1 to TRBJ2-3, and 10 junction bases match TRBD2. The sequencing sample was made of synovial fluid, either unsorted or a sorted T cell fraction (not recorded which). The receptor was derived from a male donor with ankylosing spondylitis. Here is the DNA: TGCAGTGCAAGGACTAGCGGACGCACAGATACGCAGTATTTT. This codes for CSARTSGRTDTQYF.